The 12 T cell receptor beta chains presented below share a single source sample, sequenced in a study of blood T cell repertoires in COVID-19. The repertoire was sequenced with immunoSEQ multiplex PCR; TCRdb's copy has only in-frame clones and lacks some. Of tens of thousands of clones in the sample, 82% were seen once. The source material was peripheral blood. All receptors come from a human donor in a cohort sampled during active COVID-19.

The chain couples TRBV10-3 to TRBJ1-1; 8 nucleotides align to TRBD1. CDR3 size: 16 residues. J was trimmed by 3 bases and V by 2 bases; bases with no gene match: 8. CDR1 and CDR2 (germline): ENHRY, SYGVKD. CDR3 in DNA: TGTGCCATCAGTGAGAGACAGGGGAGTGGAGACACTGAAGCTTTCTTT. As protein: CAISERQGSGDTEAFF.

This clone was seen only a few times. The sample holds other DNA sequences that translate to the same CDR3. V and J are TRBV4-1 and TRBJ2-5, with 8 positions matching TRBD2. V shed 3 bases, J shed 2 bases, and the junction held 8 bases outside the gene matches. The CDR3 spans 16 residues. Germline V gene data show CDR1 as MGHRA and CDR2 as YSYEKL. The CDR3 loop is CASSQGRAGGQETQYF. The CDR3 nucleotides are TGCGCCAGCAGCCAGGGACGGGCGGGGGGACAAGAGACCCAGTACTTC.

The CDR3 spells CASSSTGGFYEQYF. CDR3 bases: TGTGCCAGCAGTTCTACAGGGGGCTTCTACGAGCAGTACTTC. V usage is TRBV6-5 and J usage is TRBJ2-7, with TRBD1 matching 9 bases. The V segment lost 4 bases and the J segment 3 bases; nucleotides outside the gene matches: 4. The V gene's germline CDR1 is MNHEY and CDR2 SVGAGI. CDR3 size: 14 residues.

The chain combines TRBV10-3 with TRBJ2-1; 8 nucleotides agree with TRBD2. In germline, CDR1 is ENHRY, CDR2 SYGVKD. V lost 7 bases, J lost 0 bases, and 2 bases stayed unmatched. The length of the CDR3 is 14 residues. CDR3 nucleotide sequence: TGTGCCATCACGGGGGGGGACTCCTACAATGAGCAGTTCTTC. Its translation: CAITGGDSYNEQFF.

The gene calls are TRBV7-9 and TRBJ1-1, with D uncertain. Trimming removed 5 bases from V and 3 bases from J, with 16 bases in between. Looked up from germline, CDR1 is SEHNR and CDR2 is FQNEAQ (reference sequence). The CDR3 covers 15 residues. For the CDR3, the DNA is TGTGCCAGCAGCGGTCATGAGAATCCCGACACTGAAGCTTTCTTT. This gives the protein CASSGHENPDTEAFF.

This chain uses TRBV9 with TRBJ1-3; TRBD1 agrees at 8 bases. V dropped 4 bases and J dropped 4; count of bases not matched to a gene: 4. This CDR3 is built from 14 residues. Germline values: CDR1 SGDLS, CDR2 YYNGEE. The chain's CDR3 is CASSPGGGGNTIYF. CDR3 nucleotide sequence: TGTGCCAGCAGCCCAGGGGGCGGCGGAAACACCATATATTTT.

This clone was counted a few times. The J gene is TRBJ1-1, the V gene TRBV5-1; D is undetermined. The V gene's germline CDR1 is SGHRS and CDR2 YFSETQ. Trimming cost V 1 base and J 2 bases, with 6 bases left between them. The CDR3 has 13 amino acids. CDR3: CASSLQFNTEAFF. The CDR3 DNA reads TGCGCCAGCAGCTTGCAGTTTAACACTGAAGCTTTCTTT.

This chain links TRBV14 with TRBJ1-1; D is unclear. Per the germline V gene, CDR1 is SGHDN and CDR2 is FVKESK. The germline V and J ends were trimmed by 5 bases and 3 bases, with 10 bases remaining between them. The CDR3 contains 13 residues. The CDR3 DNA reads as TGTGCCAGCAGCTCAAACTTCGACACTGAAGCTTTCTTT. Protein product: CASSSNFDTEAFF.

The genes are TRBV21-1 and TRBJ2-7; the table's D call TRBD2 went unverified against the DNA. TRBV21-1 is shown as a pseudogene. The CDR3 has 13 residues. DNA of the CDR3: TGTGCCAGCAGCAAAGCCGCGGTCTACGAGCAGTACTTC. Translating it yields CASSKAAVYEQYF.

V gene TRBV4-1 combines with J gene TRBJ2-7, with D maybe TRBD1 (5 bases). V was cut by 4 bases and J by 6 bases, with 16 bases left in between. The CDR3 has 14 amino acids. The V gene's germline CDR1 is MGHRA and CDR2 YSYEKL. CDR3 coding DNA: TGCGCCAGCAGCCGGAACAGGTATGAAACCGAGCAGTACTTC. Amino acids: CASSRNRYETEQYF.

CDR3 in amino acids: CASGFGQGTNEKLFF. The CDR3 DNA sequence: TGTGCCAGCGGATTTGGACAGGGAACTAATGAAAAACTGTTTTTT. V and J are TRBV2 and TRBJ1-4; 8 nucleotides line up with TRBD1. V gave up 8 bases and J gave up 1 base; unmatched junction bases: 6. Germline CDR1 is SNHLY and CDR2 is FYNNEI. The CDR3 is made up of 15 amino acids.

CDR3 protein: CASSGLGHWNTEAFF. The CDR3 bases are TGTGCCAGCAGTGGCCTGGGACACTGGAACACTGAAGCTTTCTTT. This chain connects TRBV2 to TRBJ1-1, with TRBD1 as a possible D gene (6 bases). Germline CDR1 is SNHLY and CDR2 is FYNNEI. The CDR3 sequence is 15 residues long. The V end was cut by 4 bases, the J end by 1 base, with 13 bases between.